Each of the 25 T cell receptor beta chains below was sequenced from the same sample in a study of blood T cell repertoires in COVID-19. Libraries were prepared by immunoSEQ multiplex PCR; TCRdb keeps only in-frame clonotypes and omits some of them. The sample lists about 300,000 clones; nearly 90% were seen once. Material for sequencing was PBMCs or T cells enriched from blood (not recorded which). The source is a woman in her 30s who had recovered from COVID-19.

The V gene is TRBV7-2, the J gene TRBJ2-3, with 13 bases aligning to TRBD2. V gave up 5 bases and J gave up 8 bases; unmatched junction bases: 7. CDR1 SGHTA and CDR2 FQGNSA come from the germline V gene. The CDR3 extends over 15 amino acids. The CDR3 spells CASSQLAGGPGTQYF. Written as DNA, the CDR3 is TGTGCCAGCAGCCAACTAGCGGGGGGGCCTGGTACGCAGTATTTT.

The chain has TRBV23-1 and TRBJ2-4, with 9 bases matching TRBD1. TRBV23-1 is known as an ORF, though its function is uncertain. After removal of 7 bases from V and 8 bases from J, the junction contained 15 bases not matched to a gene. CDR3 length: 16 residues. Here the CDR3 reads CASTAPARTGEDIQYF. CDR3 coding DNA: TGCGCCAGCACTGCCCCCGCCCGGACAGGGGAAGACATTCAGTACTTC.

The V gene is TRBV19, the J gene TRBJ1-4; TRBD1 aligns across 7 bases. The germline V gene has CDR1 LNHDA and CDR2 SQIVND (reference sequence). The ends lost 5 bases at V and 0 bases at J; junction bases unmatched: 9. The length of the CDR3 is 17 residues. Here the CDR3 DNA reads TGTGCCAGTAGTCCCAGACAGGGCCCTGCAACTAATGAAAAACTGTTTTTT. Its translation: CASSPRQGPATNEKLFF.

The rearrangement uses TRBV6-2 or TRBV6-3 and TRBJ2-2; no reliable D call. V lost 6 bases and J lost 4, with 12 bases in between. Germline lookup yields CDR1 MNHEY and CDR2 SVGEGT. The CDR3 has 14 residues. In nucleotides, the CDR3 is TGTGCCAGCAGCAAAAACAGAGCCACCGGGGAGCTGTTTTTT. Residues: CASSKNRATGELFF.

This chain links TRBV30 with TRBJ2-5, with a possible D match to TRBD1 (7 bases). Trimming cost V 3 bases and J 5 bases, with 13 bases left between them. CDR1 and CDR2 (germline): GTSNPN, SVGIG (reference sequence). The CDR3 is made up of 13 amino acids. DNA for the CDR3: TGTGCCTGGAGCCAGGGGGGCCGGGAGACCCAGTACTTC. It translates to CAWSQGGRETQYF.

The chain's CDR3 is CASSGDRVSYNEQFF. The CDR3 region has the DNA TGCGCCAGCAGCGGAGACAGGGTCTCCTACAATGAGCAGTTCTTC. The chain has TRBV5-1 and TRBJ2-1, with 7 nucleotides matching TRBD1. V lost 4 bases, J lost 0 bases, and 4 bases stayed unmatched. Per the germline V gene, CDR1 is SGHRS and CDR2 is YFSETQ. CDR3 length: 15 residues.

This clone was seen only a few times. V usage is TRBV10-1 and J usage is TRBJ2-6, with D possibly TRBD2 on 7 matching bases. CDR3 size: 16 residues. V lost 3 bases, J lost 4 bases, and 13 bases lay in between. Germline assignment: CDR1 WNHNN and CDR2 SYGVQD (reference sequence). The chain's CDR3 is CASSDGGPGGANVLTF. The DNA of the CDR3 is TGCGCCAGCAGTGACGGGGGGCCGGGCGGGGCCAACGTCCTGACTTTC.

The rearrangement joins TRBV5-6 to TRBJ1-1; possibly TRBD1 for D (6 bases). The CDR3 has 12 residues. The V gene lost 5 bases and the J gene lost 5 bases, with 10 bases spanning the gap. Germline CDR1 reads SGHDT; CDR2 reads YYEEEE. CDR3 residues: CASRMTGTEAFF. CDR3 DNA sequence: TGTGCCAGCAGGATGACAGGAACTGAAGCTTTCTTT. The whole variable domain, filled in from reference TRBV5-6 and TRBJ1-1, reads DAGVTQSPTHLIKTRGQQVTLRCSPKSGHDTVSWYQQALGQGPQFIFQYYEEEERQRGNFPDRFSGHQFPNYSSELNVNALLLGDSALYLCASRMTGTEAFFGQGTRLTVV.

This clone appeared a few times. J is TRBJ1-6 and V is TRBV5-6; a possible D gene is TRBD1 (6 bases). V lost 1 base, J lost 5 bases, and 16 bases lay in between. CDR1 is SGHDT, CDR2 YYEEEE, per germline. This CDR3 has 17 residues. Here the CDR3 reads CASSLLLSAGDNSPLHF. In nucleotides, the CDR3 is TGTGCCAGCAGCTTGTTACTTTCGGCAGGGGATAATTCACCCCTCCACTTT.

V and J are TRBV5-1 and TRBJ1-6, with TRBD1 matching 7 bases. The length of the CDR3 is 15 residues. Germline CDR1 SGHRS, CDR2 YFSETQ. J gave up 8 bases and V 3 bases, and 8 bases lay outside the gene matches. The CDR3 sequence is CASSSRGDSDSPLHF. In DNA form, the CDR3 reads TGCGCCAGCAGCTCCAGGGGGGATTCGGATTCACCCCTCCACTTT.

This clone occurred once. The genes are TRBV7-9 and TRBJ2-7, with D maybe TRBD2 (5 bases). The germline V gene encodes CDR1 SEHNR and CDR2 FQNEAQ (reference sequence). This CDR3 contains 12 residues. Deletions cut 4 bases from V and 4 bases from J, with 8 bases between. CDR3 in amino acids: CASSSAAYEQYF. The CDR3 DNA is TGTGCCAGCAGCTCAGCGGCTTACGAGCAGTACTTC.

V usage is TRBV11-3 and J usage is TRBJ1-4; D is unresolved. Deletions cut 5 bases from V and 8 bases from J, with 21 bases between. Per germline, CDR1 SGHNT and CDR2 YENEEA. The CDR3 is 16 amino acids. CDR3 DNA: TGTGCCAGCAGCCCCCCCCCGCGCTCCCTGCGGGAAAAACTGTTTTTT. Translating gives CASSPPPRSLREKLFF.

This clone was seen once. V gene TRBV10-3 combines with J gene TRBJ2-3; 9 bases map to TRBD1. Germline CDR1 reads ENHRY; CDR2 reads SYGVKD. V gave up 6 bases and J gave up 0 bases; unmatched junction bases: 1. The CDR3 length is 14 residues. CDR3 amino acids: CAISGTGSTDTQYF. The CDR3 nucleotides are TGTGCCATCAGCGGGACAGGGAGCACAGATACGCAGTATTTT.

CDR3 sequence: CAWSPPGGGKETQYF. DNA for the CDR3: TGTGCCTGGAGCCCCCCCGGCGGGGGGAAAGAGACCCAGTACTTC. V and J are TRBV30 and TRBJ2-5, with 8 bases aligning to TRBD2. The germline CDR1 and CDR2 sequences are GTSNPN and SVGIG (reference sequence). With 3 bases clipped from V and 3 bases from J, the junction kept 9 bases outside the gene matches. This CDR3 region has 15 residues.

The V call is TRBV18, the J call TRBJ1-2, with a tentative D call TRBD1 (5 bases). V was clipped by 3 bases and J by 1 base, with 12 bases between them. CDR1 is KGHSH, CDR2 LQKENI, per germline. This CDR3 contains 15 residues. Here the CDR3 DNA reads TGTGCCAGCTCACCCGAGACACAGGTTAACTATGGCTACACCTTC. This translates into CASSPETQVNYGYTF. The variable domain in full, with the rest retrieved from reference TRBV18 and TRBJ1-2, is NAGVMQNPRHLVRRRGQEARLRCSPMKGHSHVYWYRQLPEEGLKFMVYLQKENIIDESGMPKERFSAEFPKEGPSILRIQQVVRGDSAAYFCASSPETQVNYGYTFGSGTRLTVV.

V and J are TRBV4-3 and TRBJ2-7, with 9 bases aligning to TRBD1. Trimming took 1 base from V and 2 from J; bases not matched to a gene: 6. The CDR3 runs 16 residues. Germline CDR1 LGHNA, CDR2 YSLEER. The CDR3 sequence is CASSQGGQGPAYEQYF. CDR3 sequence (DNA): TGCGCCAGCAGCCAAGGTGGACAGGGGCCCGCCTACGAGCAGTACTTC.

The chain has TRBV7-9 and TRBJ1-2, with D perhaps matching TRBD1 (6 bases). The V gene's germline CDR1 is SEHNR and CDR2 FQNEAQ (reference sequence). V was pared by 1 base and J by 8 bases, with 17 bases between. This CDR3 has 15 amino acids. CDR3 sequence: CASSLGWGQRQGYTF. In DNA form, the CDR3 reads TGTGCCAGCAGCTTAGGATGGGGGCAACGACAAGGCTACACCTTC.

The rearrangement links TRBV30 to TRBJ1-1; 7 positions agree with TRBD1. The CDR3 loop spans 14 amino acids. Losses at the gene ends were 4 bases for V and 0 bases for J; bases not matched to a gene: 5. CDR1 is GTSNPN and CDR2 is SVGIG in the germline V gene (reference sequence). This CDR3 reads CAWTQQGMNTEAFF. In DNA form, the CDR3 reads TGTGCCTGGACCCAACAGGGGATGAACACTGAAGCTTTCTTT.

The V call is TRBV27, the J call TRBJ1-2; no definite D call. The germline V gene encodes CDR1 MNHEY and CDR2 SMNVEV (reference sequence). This CDR3 comprises 14 residues. With 4 bases removed from V and 4 bases from J, the gap between germline ends came to 13 bases. The CDR3 nucleotides are TGTGCCAGCAGTTCTAACCCCCGAGCCTATGGCTACACCTTC. This translates into CASSSNPRAYGYTF.

The rearrangement uses TRBV4-3 and TRBJ1-2; the D is unclear. The germline V gene encodes CDR1 LGHNA and CDR2 YSLEER. Trimming removed 0 bases from V and 6 bases from J, with 11 bases in between. CDR3 length equals 14 residues. The CDR3 sequence: CASSQDFQVDGYTF. DNA for the CDR3: TGCGCCAGCAGCCAAGATTTCCAGGTGGATGGCTACACCTTC.

The chain joins TRBV6-1 to TRBJ1-5; D is unresolved. The germline V gene has CDR1 MNHNS and CDR2 SASEGT. V was clipped by 3 bases and J by 11 bases, with 11 bases between them. The CDR3 contains 12 residues. In DNA form, the CDR3 reads TGTGCCAGCAGTGAGGACCAGAGGGCCCAGCATTTT. Its translation: CASSEDQRAQHF.

The CDR3 reads CASTDSGGGDYGYTF. The DNA of the CDR3 is TGTGCCAGCACCGACTCGGGAGGGGGCGACTATGGCTACACCTTC. The chain combines TRBV6-5 with TRBJ1-2; TRBD1 matches 7 bases. V dropped 7 bases and J dropped 3; count of bases not matched to a gene: 11. This CDR3 has 15 residues. The germline gives CDR1 MNHEY, CDR2 SVGAGI.

This chain joins TRBV5-1 and TRBJ1-2, with 8 bases fitting TRBD1. This CDR3 region has 13 residues. CDR1 SGHRS and CDR2 YFSETQ come from the germline V gene. V lost 4 bases to trimming and J lost 8 bases; unmatched junction nucleotides: 7. The CDR3 sequence: CASSQDRGGGYTF. The CDR3 DNA reads TGCGCCAGCAGCCAAGACAGGGGTGGCGGCTACACCTTC. The full variable domain, completed using reference TRBV5-1 and TRBJ1-2, is KAGVTQTPRYLIKTRGQQVTLSCSPISGHRSVSWYQQTPGQGLQFLFEYFSETQRNKGNFPGRFSGRQFSNSRSEMNVSTLELGDSALYLCASSQDRGGGYTFGSGTRLTVV.

The rearrangement uses TRBV5-1 and TRBJ2-2; maybe TRBD2 (5 bases). CDR1 and CDR2 (germline): SGHRS, YFSETQ. The V end was cut by 4 bases, the J end by 2 bases, with 9 bases between. The CDR3 has 14 amino acids. The CDR3 DNA reads as TGCGCCAGCAGCCCCAGACTAAACACCGGGGAGCTGTTTTTT. Translation: CASSPRLNTGELFF.

The rearrangement links TRBV14 to TRBJ2-5; TRBD1 aligns across 9 bases. The junction had 10 bases not matched to a gene; V was cut back by 4 bases and J by 7 bases. CDR3 length: 15 residues. The germline gives CDR1 SGHDN, CDR2 FVKESK. CDR3 sequence (DNA): TGTGCCAGCAGCCGCACAGGGGGCGGAACAGGGACCCAGTACTTC. Encoded protein: CASSRTGGGTGTQYF.